The 28 T cell receptor beta chains presented below share a single source sample, sequenced in a study of shared clonotypes between healthy human individuals. Measured with immunoSEQ multiplex PCR; TCRdb has only the in-frame clones, and not every one. The sample carries 2,500,000 or so clones, over 85% recorded once. The sample comprised naive CD4+ T cells from PBMCs. Indicated subset: CD45RA+ positively selected. These receptor sequences come from a man between 18 and 29 years old in good health. Some clones in this sample may be carry-over from other donors' samples.

J is TRBJ2-4 and V is TRBV5-1, with TRBD1 matching over 9 bases. This CDR3 comprises 18 residues. The V segment lost 0 bases and the J segment 1 base; nucleotides outside the gene matches: 8. The germline V gene encodes CDR1 SGHRS and CDR2 YFSETQ. The CDR3 here is CASSLGAGQGWAKNIQYF. In DNA form, the CDR3 reads TGCGCCAGCAGCTTGGGGGCTGGACAGGGGTGGGCCAAAAACATTCAGTACTTC.

The chain is built from TRBV13 and TRBJ2-3, with D possibly being TRBD2 (5 bases). The CDR3 is 15 amino acids. The ends were cut back, 5 bases at V and 1 base at J, with 13 bases in the middle. Germline V gene sequence: CDR1 PRHDT, CDR2 FYEKMQ (reference sequence). The CDR3 DNA reads as TGTGCCAGCAGCGAAAGTGGGAGCGGCACAGATACGCAGTATTTT. Protein: CASSESGSGTDTQYF.

V and J are TRBV4-1 and TRBJ2-5; 9 bases align to TRBD2. The germline CDR1 and CDR2 sequences are MGHRA and YSYEKL. This CDR3 has 16 residues. V trimming: 1 base; J trimming: 3 bases; junction bases outside the gene matches: 6. Here the CDR3 reads CASSQVTLAGKETQYF. The CDR3 DNA reads TGCGCCAGCAGCCAAGTTACACTAGCGGGTAAAGAGACCCAGTACTTC.

This sequence joins TRBV7-9 and TRBJ2-7; 7 positions match TRBD2. V dropped 4 bases and J dropped 3; count of bases not matched to a gene: 9. The CDR3 is 15 residues long. Germline V gives CDR1 SEHNR, CDR2 FQNEAQ (reference sequence). CDR3 DNA sequence: TGTGCCAGCAGCTCCTGGACTAGGGGCCACTACGAGCAGTACTTC. Its protein is CASSSWTRGHYEQYF.

The chain combines TRBV11-2 with TRBJ2-1; 8 bases match TRBD2. The trim removed 1 base at V and 2 bases at J, leaving 4 bases unmatched. The CDR3 loop spans 16 amino acids. Germline V CDR1 and CDR2: SGHAT, FQNNGV. The CDR3 DNA follows: TGTGCCAGCAGCTTAGTCGGCGGGGGGACCTACAATGAGCAGTTCTTC. It yields the protein CASSLVGGGTYNEQFF.

V usage is TRBV25-1 and J usage is TRBJ2-1, with 7 bases matching TRBD1. Germline CDR1 is MGHDK and CDR2 is SYGVNS. Trimming cost V 5 bases and J 10 bases; bases outside gene matches: 17. The CDR3 covers 16 residues. The CDR3 DNA follows: TGTGCCAGCAGTCGGGCATACAGGGGCCTCCCGCAGGAGCAGTTCTTC. Translated, it gives CASSRAYRGLPQEQFF.

In its sample, this clone was seen once. The chain is built from TRBV19 and TRBJ2-2; TRBD1 might be the D (5 bases). Germline CDR1 and CDR2: LNHDA and SQIVND (reference sequence). The V gene lost 10 bases and the J gene lost 0 bases, with 9 bases spanning the gap. This CDR3 comprises 13 residues. The CDR3 sequence: CAIKGTNTGELFF. The CDR3 DNA reads TGTGCCATTAAGGGGACGAACACCGGGGAGCTGTTTTTT.

The genes are TRBV11-3 and TRBJ2-1; TRBD2 aligns across 15 bases. The CDR3 runs to 14 residues. Germline V gene data show CDR1 as SGHNT and CDR2 as YENEEA. The V segment lost 3 bases and the J segment 10 bases; nucleotides outside the gene matches: 1. CDR3 bases: TGTGCCAGCAGCTTGGGACTAGCGGGGGGCGAGCAGTTCTTC. Translation gives CASSLGLAGGEQFF.

The rearrangement uses TRBV9 and TRBJ1-2; D remains ambiguous. CDR1 is SGDLS, CDR2 YYNGEE, per germline. CDR3 length: 15 amino acids. V was pared by 3 bases and J by 6 bases, with 18 bases between. Written as DNA, the CDR3 is TGTGCCAGCAGCGGCCGGATAGGCGGGCTGAATGGCTACACCTTC. Translated: CASSGRIGGLNGYTF.

The chain employs TRBV9 and TRBJ2-6; D not resolved. CDR1 is SGDLS and CDR2 is YYNGEE in the germline V gene. V dropped 3 bases and J dropped 7 bases, with 20 bases sitting between them. The CDR3 is 17 residues long. Here the CDR3 DNA reads TGTGCCAGCAGCGCGAGGTACGGACCCCAGGAAGCCAACGTCCTGACTTTC. Encoded protein: CASSARYGPQEANVLTF.

The chain recombines TRBV28 with TRBJ1-5; 8 nucleotides align to TRBD1. The V segment lost 7 bases and the J segment 3 bases; nucleotides outside the gene matches: 17. This CDR3 comprises 18 residues. Per germline, CDR1 MDHEN and CDR2 SYDVKM. This CDR3 is CASTNPRTRQGLNQPQHF. Here the CDR3 DNA reads TGTGCCAGCACTAATCCCCGGACAAGACAGGGGCTCAATCAGCCCCAGCATTTT.

The rearrangement joins TRBV19 to TRBJ2-2; D is unresolved. This CDR3 has 19 residues. V was trimmed by 0 bases and J by 3 bases, leaving 20 bases between them. From germline, CDR1 is LNHDA and CDR2 SQIVND (reference sequence). In nucleotides, the CDR3 is TGTGCCAGTAGTATAGATCCCAGGTTACCCCGCGGCTACACCGGGGAGCTGTTTTTT. Translating gives CASSIDPRLPRGYTGELFF.

The chain uses TRBV11-1 and TRBJ2-3, with 11 nucleotides matching TRBD2. Germline CDR1 is SGHAT and CDR2 is FQDESV (reference sequence). The CDR3 spans 16 residues. V dropped 1 base and J dropped 3; count of bases not matched to a gene: 3. The CDR3 bases are TGTGCCAGCAGCTTAGGACTAGCGGGAAGGACAGATACGCAGTATTTT. Its translation is CASSLGLAGRTDTQYF.

A few counts support this clone. The chain couples TRBV27 to TRBJ1-2; D call uncertain. Germline loops: CDR1 MNHEY, CDR2 SMNVEV (reference sequence). The CDR3 is made up of 13 amino acids. V was shortened by 8 bases and J by 4 bases, with 14 bases between the two germline ends. The CDR3 protein is CASRRLQTYGYTF. CDR3 DNA sequence: TGTGCCAGCCGAAGGCTCCAAACCTATGGCTACACCTTC.

The gene calls are TRBV5-5 and TRBJ2-7, with 7 bases matching TRBD1. V lost 5 bases, J lost 3 bases, and 11 bases stayed unmatched. The germline V gene encodes CDR1 SGHKS and CDR2 YYEKEE (reference sequence). The CDR3 loop spans 15 amino acids. The CDR3 coding sequence is TGTGCCAGCAGTAACAATATCGCAGGGGGCTACGAGCAGTACTTC. The encoded protein is CASSNNIAGGYEQYF.

The gene calls are TRBV6-5 and TRBJ2-5, with 7 bases lining up with TRBD1. Trimming took 2 bases from V and 5 from J; bases not matched to a gene: 5. The CDR3 covers 14 residues. Germline V CDR1 and CDR2: MNHEY, SVGAGI. CDR3 protein: CASSYTTGLETQYF. CDR3 bases: TGTGCCAGCAGTTACACGACAGGGCTCGAGACCCAGTACTTC.

The chain has TRBV29-1 and TRBJ1-1; 8 nucleotides agree with TRBD1. Trimming cost V 2 bases and J 0 bases; bases outside gene matches: 2. This CDR3 is 14 amino acids long. Germline V gives CDR1 SQVTM, CDR2 ANQGSEA. CDR3 coding DNA: TGCAGCGTTGAACCGACAGGGGTGAACACTGAAGCTTTCTTT. It is translated as CSVEPTGVNTEAFF. Full variable domain (missing parts from reference TRBV29-1 and TRBJ1-1): SAVISQKPSRDICQRGTSLTIQCQVDSQVTMMFWYRQQPGQSLTLIATANQGSEATYESGFVIDKFPISRPNLTFSTLTVSNMSPEDSSIYLCSVEPTGVNTEAFFGQGTRLTVV.

This sequence joins TRBV4-1 and TRBJ2-7, with 8 bases matching TRBD2. Germline V gene lookup returns CDR1 MGHRA and CDR2 YSYEKL. This CDR3 comprises 17 residues. V was clipped by 4 bases and J by 1 base; unmatched bases: 12. This chain's CDR3 is CASSPAIRAGGSYEQYF. CDR3 DNA sequence: TGCGCCAGCAGCCCAGCTATACGGGCGGGAGGTTCCTACGAGCAGTACTTC.

The V and J genes are TRBV7-2 and TRBJ1-6, with D possibly being TRBD1 (6 bases). V lost 0 bases and J 7 bases, leaving 19 bases between the germline ends. This CDR3 is 18 amino acids long. Per the germline V gene, CDR1 is SGHTA and CDR2 is FQGNSA. The CDR3 nucleotides are TGTGCCAGCAGCTTAGCTAATTTCCAGGGGCAGCGAAATTCACCCCTCCACTTT. Translated, it gives CASSLANFQGQRNSPLHF.

V is TRBV28 and J is TRBJ2-7, with D unclear. CDR3 length equals 12 residues. In germline, CDR1 is MDHEN, CDR2 SYDVKM. Trimming removed 5 bases from V and 3 bases from J, with 8 bases in between. The CDR3 bases are TGTGCCAGCAGTATTCCGTACTACGAGCAGTACTTC. This sequence encodes CASSIPYYEQYF.

The chain joins TRBV7-2 to TRBJ1-1; D uncertain. Germline V gene lookup returns CDR1 SGHTA and CDR2 FQGNSA. The germline V and J ends were trimmed by 5 bases and 8 bases, with 9 bases remaining between them. This CDR3 contains 11 residues. CDR3 coding DNA: TGTGCCAGCAGCCCTTCTGAGGAAGCTTTCTTT. Translation: CASSPSEEAFF.

This sequence joins TRBV6-1 and TRBJ2-5; D remains ambiguous. The germline gives CDR1 MNHNS, CDR2 SASEGT. V lost 9 bases and J lost 4, with 18 bases in between. This CDR3 region has 14 residues. CDR3 amino acids: CASTPASRAETQYF. In DNA, the CDR3 is TGTGCCAGTACTCCCGCTAGTAGGGCAGAGACCCAGTACTTC.

This clone appeared a single time. Other DNA sequences in the same sample also yield this CDR3. The chain carries TRBV5-1 and TRBJ2-1; no clear D. Germline-derived CDR1 and CDR2 are SGHRS and YFSETQ. V gave up 0 bases and J gave up 4 bases, with 8 bases separating them. The CDR3 is 14 residues long. For the CDR3, the DNA is TGCGCCAGCAGCTTGGATTCTAGTTACAATGAGCAGTTCTTC. It encodes CASSLDSSYNEQFF.

The chain is built from TRBV5-6 and TRBJ1-1; D gene unclear. Germline CDR1 is SGHDT and CDR2 is YYEEEE. The CDR3 totals 14 residues. The V end lost 5 bases, the J end lost 0 bases, and 11 bases lay between the germline ends. The CDR3 spells CASSYRALNTEAFF. CDR3 nucleotides: TGTGCCAGCAGTTACCGGGCCTTGAACACTGAAGCTTTCTTT.

The J gene is TRBJ2-1, the V gene TRBV7-3; 7 nucleotides align to TRBD2. Per the germline V gene, CDR1 is SGHTA and CDR2 is FQGTGA. The CDR3 is 16 amino acids. Trimming at V came to 5 bases and at J to 4 bases, leaving 11 bases not matched to a gene. CDR3 in amino acids: CASSLSAGEPYNEQFF. The CDR3 nucleotides read TGTGCCAGCAGCCTATCTGCGGGGGAACCGTACAATGAGCAGTTCTTC.

The chain uses TRBV29-1 and TRBJ2-7; 9 nucleotides align to TRBD1. With 3 bases clipped from V and 5 bases from J, the junction kept 8 bases outside the gene matches. Germline lookup yields CDR1 SQVTM and CDR2 ANQGSEA. This CDR3 has 14 amino acids. This CDR3 reads CSVDYGQGYNEQYF. CDR3 DNA sequence: TGCAGCGTTGACTACGGACAGGGGTACAACGAGCAGTACTTC.

The chain uses TRBV4-1 and TRBJ2-6, with 7 positions matching TRBD1. Germline CDR1 reads MGHRA; CDR2 reads YSYEKL. CDR3 size: 17 residues. V was pared by 4 bases and J by 0 bases, with 6 bases of the junction left unmatched. In DNA form, the CDR3 reads TGCGCCAGCAGCCCGGACAGGCGGGCCTCTGGGGCCAACGTCCTGACTTTC. Encoded protein: CASSPDRRASGANVLTF.

The V and J genes are TRBV9 and TRBJ1-5, with a possible D match to TRBD1 (6 bases). Germline V gives CDR1 SGDLS, CDR2 YYNGEE. The CDR3 is 15 amino acids. Trimming removed 0 bases at V and 5 bases at J, with 12 bases between. CDR3 nucleotide sequence: TGTGCCAGCAGCGTAGCGGATAAGGGGGATCAGCCCCAGCATTTT. Protein product: CASSVADKGDQPQHF.